Each of the 5 T cell receptor beta chains below was sequenced from the same sample in a study of CD8 T cells in ankylosing spondylitis. In TCRdb, the 5' RACE reads were re-called with MiXCR into one record per CDR3 protein. This table has more than 500,000 distinct CDR3 sequences, over 4% appearing once. These receptors lack a known antigen. The study's findings and limits: Made up of 7 to 9 highly homologous variants, a TCR beta motif appeared characteristic of ankylosing spondylitis blood.

The sequenced material came from blood, either unsorted or a sorted T cell fraction (not recorded which). The receptors were gathered from a male donor with ankylosing spondylitis.

This clonotype was detected only a few times. CDR3 bases: TGTGCCAGCAGCCCGATCCCGTGGGCTAATGAAAAACTGTTTTTT. Translation: CASSPIPWANEKLFF. J is TRBJ1-4 and V is TRBV7-9; the D is unclear. Germline loops: CDR1 SEHNR, CDR2 FQNEAQ (reference sequence). The V and J ends lost 5 bases and 3 bases respectively, with 13 bases between them. CDR3 length: 15 residues.

The rearrangement joins TRBV6-5 to TRBJ1-1; D gene unclear. CDR1 and CDR2 from the germline V gene are MNHEY and SVGAGI. V shed 4 bases and J shed 7 bases, with 10 bases lying between them. This CDR3 comprises 12 residues. The CDR3, as DNA: TGTGCCAGCAGTTCGGTTGCATTTGAAGCTTTCTTT. It is translated as CASSSVAFEAFF.

There are many counts of this clonotype. The V call is TRBV20-1, the J call TRBJ1-5, with D perhaps matching TRBD1 (5 bases). This CDR3 has 12 residues. CDR1 DFQATT and CDR2 SNEGSKA come from the germline V gene (reference sequence). V was trimmed by 6 bases and J by 4 bases, leaving 10 bases between them. CDR3 sequence reads: CSALDKNQPQHF. Here the CDR3 DNA reads TGCAGTGCATTGGACAAGAATCAGCCCCAGCATTTT.

Ten or more counts support this clonotype. This chain joins TRBV29-1 and TRBJ1-2; D call uncertain. Germline assignment: CDR1 SQVTM and CDR2 ANQGSEA. The CDR3 spans 15 residues. Between the trimmed V and J ends, which lost 4 bases and 4 bases, there was a span of 19 bases. The CDR3 sequence is CSVVQQWPTIYGYTF. DNA of the CDR3: TGCAGCGTTGTACAACAGTGGCCGACGATCTATGGCTACACCTTC. The complete variable domain, with remaining parts taken from reference TRBV29-1 and TRBJ1-2, reads SAVISQKPSRDICQRGTSLTIQCQVDSQVTMMFWYRQQPGQSLTLIATANQGSEATYESGFVIDKFPISRPNLTFSTLTVSNMSPEDSSIYLCSVVQQWPTIYGYTFGSGTRLTVV.

This clonotype was picked up many times. V and J are TRBV4-2 and TRBJ2-3; the D gene is possibly TRBD2 (5 bases). Germline V gene data show CDR1 as LGHNA and CDR2 as YNFKEQ. The CDR3 runs to 16 residues. V dropped 4 bases and J dropped 0 bases, with 14 bases sitting between them. The CDR3 nucleotides are TGTGCCAGCAGCCTTCGCGCCGGCGGGAGCACAGATACGCAGTATTTT. It encodes CASSLRAGGSTDTQYF.